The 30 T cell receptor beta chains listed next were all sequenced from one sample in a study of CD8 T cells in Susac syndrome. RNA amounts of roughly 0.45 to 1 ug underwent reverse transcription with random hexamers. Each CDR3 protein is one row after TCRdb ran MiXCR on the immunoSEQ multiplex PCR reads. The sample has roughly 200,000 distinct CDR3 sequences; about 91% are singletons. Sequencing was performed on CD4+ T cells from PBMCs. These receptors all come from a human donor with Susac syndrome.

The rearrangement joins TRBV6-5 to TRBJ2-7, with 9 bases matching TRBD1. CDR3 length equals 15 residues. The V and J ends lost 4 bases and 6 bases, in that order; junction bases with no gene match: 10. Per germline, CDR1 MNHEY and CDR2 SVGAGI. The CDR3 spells CASSSQPGQGTEQYF. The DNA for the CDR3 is TGTGCCAGCAGTTCTCAACCGGGACAGGGCACCGAGCAGTACTTC.

CDR3 nucleotides: TGCAGTGGTAGGGACAACTACGAGCAGTACTTC. This encodes CSGRDNYEQYF. The V call is TRBV20-1, the J call TRBJ2-7; D is perhaps TRBD1 (6 bases). The CDR3 totals 11 residues. V was pared by 7 bases and J by 3 bases, with 10 bases between. CDR1 and CDR2 (germline): DFQATT, SNEGSKA (reference sequence).

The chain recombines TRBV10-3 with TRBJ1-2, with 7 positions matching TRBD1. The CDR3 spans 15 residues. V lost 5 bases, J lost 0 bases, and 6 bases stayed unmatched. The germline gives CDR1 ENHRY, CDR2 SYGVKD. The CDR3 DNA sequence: TGTGCCATCAGTAGCCGGGACAGATCTAACTATGGCTACACCTTC. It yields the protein CAISSRDRSNYGYTF.

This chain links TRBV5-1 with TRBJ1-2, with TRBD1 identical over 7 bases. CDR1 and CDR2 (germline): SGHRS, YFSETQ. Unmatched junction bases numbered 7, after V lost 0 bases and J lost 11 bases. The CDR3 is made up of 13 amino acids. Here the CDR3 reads CASSLGQGIQYTF. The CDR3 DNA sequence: TGCGCCAGCAGCTTGGGACAGGGCATTCAATACACCTTC.

CDR3 bases: TGTGCCAGCAGCTTGTTCGGCGGGGAGCTGTTTTTT. Translating gives CASSLFGGELFF. This chain connects TRBV5-5 to TRBJ2-2, with D uncertain. In germline, CDR1 is SGHKS, CDR2 YYEKEE (reference sequence). Trimming took off 1 base at V and 7 bases at J, with 5 bases between the two ends. The length of the CDR3 is 12 residues.

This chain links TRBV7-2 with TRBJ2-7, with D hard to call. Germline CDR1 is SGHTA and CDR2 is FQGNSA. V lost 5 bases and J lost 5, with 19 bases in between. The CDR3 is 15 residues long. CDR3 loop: CASSTYFLGNDEQYF. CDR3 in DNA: TGTGCCAGCAGCACCTACTTCTTGGGGAACGACGAGCAGTACTTC.

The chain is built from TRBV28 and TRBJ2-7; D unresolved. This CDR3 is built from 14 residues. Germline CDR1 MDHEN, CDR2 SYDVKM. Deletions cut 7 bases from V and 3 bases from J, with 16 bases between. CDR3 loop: CASISGKWNYEQYF. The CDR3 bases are TGTGCCAGCATATCCGGAAAATGGAACTACGAGCAGTACTTC.

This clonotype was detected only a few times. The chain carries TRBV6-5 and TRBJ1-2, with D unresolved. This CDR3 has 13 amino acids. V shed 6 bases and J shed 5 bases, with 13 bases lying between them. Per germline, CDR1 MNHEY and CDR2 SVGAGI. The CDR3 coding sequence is TGTGCCAGCAGATCCGGAGGATCGTATGGCTACACCTTC. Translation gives CASRSGGSYGYTF.

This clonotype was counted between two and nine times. CDR3 sequence reads: CASSLSMQRLNEQFF. CDR3 DNA: TGTGCCAGCAGCTTAAGTATGCAGCGTCTCAATGAGCAGTTCTTC. The chain carries TRBV7-9 and TRBJ2-1; D is undetermined. The ends were cut back, 2 bases at V and 6 bases at J, with 14 bases in the middle. The length of the CDR3 is 15 residues. Germline-derived CDR1 and CDR2 are SEHNR and FQNEAQ (reference sequence).

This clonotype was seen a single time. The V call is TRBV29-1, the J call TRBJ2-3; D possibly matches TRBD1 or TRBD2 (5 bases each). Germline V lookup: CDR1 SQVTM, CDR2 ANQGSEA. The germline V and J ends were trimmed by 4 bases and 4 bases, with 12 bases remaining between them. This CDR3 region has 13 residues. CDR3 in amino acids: CSVVGGKADTQYF. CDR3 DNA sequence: TGCAGCGTTGTTGGGGGTAAGGCAGATACGCAGTATTTT.

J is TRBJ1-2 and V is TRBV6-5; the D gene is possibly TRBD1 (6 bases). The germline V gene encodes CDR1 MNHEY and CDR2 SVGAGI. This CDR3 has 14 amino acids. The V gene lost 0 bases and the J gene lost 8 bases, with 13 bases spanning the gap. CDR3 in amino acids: CASSYSQQGRGYTF. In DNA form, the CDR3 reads TGTGCCAGCAGTTACTCTCAACAGGGAAGAGGCTACACCTTC.

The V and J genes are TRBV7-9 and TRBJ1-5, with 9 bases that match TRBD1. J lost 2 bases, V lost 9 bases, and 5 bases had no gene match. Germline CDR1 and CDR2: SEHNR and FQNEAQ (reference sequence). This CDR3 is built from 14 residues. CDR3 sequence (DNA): TGTGCCAGTTCGGGACAGGGCCGCAATCAGCCCCAGCATTTT. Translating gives CASSGQGRNQPQHF. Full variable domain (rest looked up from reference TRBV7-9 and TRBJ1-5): DTGVSQNPRHKITKRGQNVTFRCDPISEHNRLYWYRQTLGQGPEFLTYFQNEAQLEKSRLLSDRFSAERPKGSFSTLEIQRTEQGDSAMYLCASSGQGRNQPQHFGDGTRLSIL.

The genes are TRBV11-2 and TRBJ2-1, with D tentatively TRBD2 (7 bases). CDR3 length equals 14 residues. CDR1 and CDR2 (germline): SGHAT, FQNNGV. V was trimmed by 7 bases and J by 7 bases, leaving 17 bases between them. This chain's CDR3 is CASTPWGRENEQFF. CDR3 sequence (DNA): TGTGCCAGCACCCCATGGGGGCGGGAGAATGAGCAGTTCTTC.

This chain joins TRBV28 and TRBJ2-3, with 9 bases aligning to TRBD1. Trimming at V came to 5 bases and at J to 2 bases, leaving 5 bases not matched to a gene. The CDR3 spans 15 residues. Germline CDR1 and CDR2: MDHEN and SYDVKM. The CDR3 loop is CASSKGTGHTDTQYF. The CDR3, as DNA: TGTGCCAGCAGTAAAGGGACAGGGCACACAGATACGCAGTATTTT.

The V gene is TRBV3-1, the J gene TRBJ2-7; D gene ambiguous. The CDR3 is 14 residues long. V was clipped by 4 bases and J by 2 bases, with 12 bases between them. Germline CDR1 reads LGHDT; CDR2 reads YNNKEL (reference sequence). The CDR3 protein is CASSRMTGPYEQYF. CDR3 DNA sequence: TGTGCCAGCAGCCGGATGACCGGTCCCTACGAGCAGTACTTC.

DNA of the CDR3: TGTGCCAGCAGCTTACATTACGTCCTGACTTTC. This codes for CASSLHYVLTF. The V gene is TRBV7-2, the J gene TRBJ2-6; D is undetermined. Deletions cut 2 bases from V and 11 bases from J, with 4 bases between. From germline, CDR1 is SGHTA and CDR2 FQGNSA. The CDR3 runs to 11 residues.

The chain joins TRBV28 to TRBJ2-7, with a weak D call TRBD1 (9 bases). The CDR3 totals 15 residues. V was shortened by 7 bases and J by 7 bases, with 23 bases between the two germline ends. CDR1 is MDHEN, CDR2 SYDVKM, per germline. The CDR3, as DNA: TGTGCCAGCACCCGGGGGGGGACAGGGCAGGGTGAGCAGTACTTC. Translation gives CASTRGGTGQGEQYF.

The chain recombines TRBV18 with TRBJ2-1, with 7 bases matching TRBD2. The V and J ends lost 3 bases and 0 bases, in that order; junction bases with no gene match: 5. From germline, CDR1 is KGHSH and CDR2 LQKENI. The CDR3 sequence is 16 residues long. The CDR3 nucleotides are TGTGCCAGCTCACCGGTAGGCGGGAGCTCCTACAATGAGCAGTTCTTC. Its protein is CASSPVGGSSYNEQFF.

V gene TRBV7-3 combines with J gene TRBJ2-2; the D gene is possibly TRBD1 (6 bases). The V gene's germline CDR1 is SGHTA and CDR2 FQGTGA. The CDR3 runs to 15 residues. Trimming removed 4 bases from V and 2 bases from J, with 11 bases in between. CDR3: CASSSDRLNTGELFF. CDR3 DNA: TGTGCCAGCAGCTCGGACAGACTTAACACCGGGGAGCTGTTTTTT.

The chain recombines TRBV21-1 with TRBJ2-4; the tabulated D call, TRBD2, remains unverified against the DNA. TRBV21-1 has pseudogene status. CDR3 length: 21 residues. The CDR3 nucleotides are TGTGCCAGCAGCAAAGTGAAATGCAACCGGGCTCGGGAGGGAGCCAAAAACATTCAGTACTTC. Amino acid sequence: CASSKVKCNRAREGAKNIQYF.

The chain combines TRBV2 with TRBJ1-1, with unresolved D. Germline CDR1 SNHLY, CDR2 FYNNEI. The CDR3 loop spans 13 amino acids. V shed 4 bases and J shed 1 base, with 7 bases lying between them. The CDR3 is CASSADGNTEAFF. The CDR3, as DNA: TGTGCCAGCAGTGCGGACGGGAACACTGAAGCTTTCTTT. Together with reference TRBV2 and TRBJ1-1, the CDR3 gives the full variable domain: EPEVTQTPSHQVTQMGQEVILRCVPISNHLYFYWYRQILGQKVEFLVSFYNNEISEKSEIFDDQFSVERPDGSNFTLKIRSTKLEDSAMYFCASSADGNTEAFFGQGTRLTVV.

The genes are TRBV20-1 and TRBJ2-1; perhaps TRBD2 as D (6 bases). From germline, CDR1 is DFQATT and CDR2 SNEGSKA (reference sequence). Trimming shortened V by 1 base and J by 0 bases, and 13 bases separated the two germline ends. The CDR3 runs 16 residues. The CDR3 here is CSARVEGGISYNEQFF. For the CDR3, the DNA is TGCAGTGCTAGAGTGGAGGGCGGGATCTCCTACAATGAGCAGTTCTTC.

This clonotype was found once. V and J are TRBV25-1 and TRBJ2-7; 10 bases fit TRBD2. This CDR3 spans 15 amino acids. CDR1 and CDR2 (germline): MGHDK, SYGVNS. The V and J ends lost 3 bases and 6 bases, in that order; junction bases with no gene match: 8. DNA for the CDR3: TGTGCCAGCAGTGAGGACTTAGCGGGGGGTCGCGAGCAGTACTTC. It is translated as CASSEDLAGGREQYF.

The CDR3 here is CASSEAAGTYEQYF. DNA of the CDR3: TGTGCCAGCAGTGAAGCAGCGGGGACCTACGAGCAGTACTTC. The chain uses TRBV2 and TRBJ2-7; TRBD2 matches at 7 bases. Germline CDR1 SNHLY, CDR2 FYNNEI. The CDR3 loop spans 14 amino acids. V lost 0 bases to trimming and J lost 2 bases; unmatched junction nucleotides: 1.

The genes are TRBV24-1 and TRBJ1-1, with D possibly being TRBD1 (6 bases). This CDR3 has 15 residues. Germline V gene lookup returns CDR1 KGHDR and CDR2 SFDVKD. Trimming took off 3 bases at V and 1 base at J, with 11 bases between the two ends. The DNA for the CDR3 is TGTGCCACCAGTGATAGTAAGGGGGGGAACACTGAAGCTTTCTTT. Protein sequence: CATSDSKGGNTEAFF.

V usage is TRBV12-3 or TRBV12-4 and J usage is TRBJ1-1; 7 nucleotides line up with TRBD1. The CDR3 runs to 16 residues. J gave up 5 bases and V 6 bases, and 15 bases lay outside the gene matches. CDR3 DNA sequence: TGTGCCAGCAGCCAAATCGCAGGGGGACCGCGAACTGAAGCTTTCTTT. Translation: CASSQIAGGPRTEAFF.

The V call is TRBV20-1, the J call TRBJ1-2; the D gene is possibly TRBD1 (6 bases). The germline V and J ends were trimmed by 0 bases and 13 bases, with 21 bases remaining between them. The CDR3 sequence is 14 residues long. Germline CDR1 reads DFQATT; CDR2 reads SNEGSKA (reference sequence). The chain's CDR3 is CSARDSGVRPLVTF. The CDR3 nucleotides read TGCAGTGCTAGAGATTCAGGGGTTCGTCCTCTCGTCACCTTC.

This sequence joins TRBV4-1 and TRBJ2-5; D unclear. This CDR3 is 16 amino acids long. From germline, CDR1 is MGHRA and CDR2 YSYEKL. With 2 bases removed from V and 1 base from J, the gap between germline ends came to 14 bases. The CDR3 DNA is TGCGCCAGCAGCCAATATCCACACTCCAGCCAAGAGACCCAGTACTTC. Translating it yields CASSQYPHSSQETQYF.

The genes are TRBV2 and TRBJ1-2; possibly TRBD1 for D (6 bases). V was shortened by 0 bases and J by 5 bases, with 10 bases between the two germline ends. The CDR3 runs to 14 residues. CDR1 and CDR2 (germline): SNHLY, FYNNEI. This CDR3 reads CASSEARQGYGYTF. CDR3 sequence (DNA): TGTGCCAGCAGTGAAGCGAGGCAGGGGTATGGCTACACCTTC.

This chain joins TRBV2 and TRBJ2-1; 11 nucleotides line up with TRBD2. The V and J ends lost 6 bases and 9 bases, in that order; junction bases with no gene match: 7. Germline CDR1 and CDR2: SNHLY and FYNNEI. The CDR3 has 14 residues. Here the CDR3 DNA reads TGTGCCAGCAGAACCCTAGCGGGAGGAGGTGAGCAGTTCTTC. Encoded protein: CASRTLAGGGEQFF.